Listed here are 12 T cell receptor beta chains from one sample, sequenced in a study of cytomegalovirus exposure and HLA in healthy donors. Primers for the PCR totalled 60 Vbeta and 13 Jbeta. Method: immunoSEQ multiplex PCR; TCRdb's copy keeps in-frame clones and lacks some. The sample yields roughly 150,000 clones, roughly 80% seen once. The sequencing input was PBMCs. The receptors originated from a woman in her forties in good health and CMV-seropositive.

This clone was recorded once. The chain links TRBV30 to TRBJ1-1, with D possibly being TRBD1 (6 bases). Germline values: CDR1 GTSNPN, CDR2 SVGIG (reference sequence). The V end lost 5 bases, the J end lost 9 bases, and 19 bases lay between the germline ends. CDR3 length: 13 amino acids. This CDR3 reads CAWGPGGGAKAFF. In DNA form, the CDR3 reads TGTGCCTGGGGACCAGGAGGGGGGGCTAAAGCTTTCTTT.

The V gene is TRBV7-2, the J gene TRBJ2-1; 7 bases fit TRBD2. This CDR3 spans 13 amino acids. Germline V gene sequence: CDR1 SGHTA, CDR2 FQGNSA. V was clipped by 2 bases and J by 8 bases; unmatched bases: 3. The CDR3 DNA reads as TGTGCCAGCAGCTTATCGGGAGGTGATGAGCAGTTCTTC. It codes for CASSLSGGDEQFF.

The chain has TRBV5-4 and TRBJ2-3, with 7 bases matching TRBD2. The CDR3 runs 15 residues. After removal of 4 bases from V and 2 bases from J, the junction contained 7 bases not matched to a gene. Per germline, CDR1 SGHNT and CDR2 YYREEE (reference sequence). This CDR3 reads CASSPPSGNTDTQYF. The CDR3 DNA reads TGTGCCAGCAGCCCACCTAGCGGTAACACAGATACGCAGTATTTT.

The chain carries TRBV6-1 and TRBJ1-1, with D possibly matching TRBD1 (6 bases). Trimming removed 4 bases at V and 2 bases at J, with 11 bases between. Germline loops: CDR1 MNHNS, CDR2 SASEGT. The CDR3 is 14 amino acids. CDR3 nucleotide sequence: TGTGCCAGCAGTGCACAGGGTGTAAACACTGAAGCTTTCTTT. As protein: CASSAQGVNTEAFF.

In DNA form, the CDR3 reads TGCGCCAGCAGCCAGTGGGACAGCCTAAAGCTGTTTTTT. It translates to CASSQWDSLKLFF. This rearrangement joins TRBV5-1 to TRBJ2-2; 7 bases fit TRBD1. The CDR3 extends over 13 amino acids. The V gene's germline CDR1 is SGHRS and CDR2 YFSETQ. The junction had 9 bases not matched to a gene; V was cut back by 4 bases and J by 12 bases.

The table lists this clone with a few counts. The chain couples TRBV21-1 to TRBJ2-5; the table's D gene call, TRBD2, was not cross checked with the DNA. TRBV21-1 is annotated as a pseudogene. This CDR3 comprises 17 residues. The CDR3 bases are TGTGCCAGCAGCGAATCTAGCGGGCCTGAACCCGGAGAGACCCAGTACTTC. The encoded protein is CASSESSGPEPGETQYF.

The CDR3 reads CASKGCAGGNTEAFF. The DNA of the CDR3 is TGCGCCAGCAAAGGGTGCGCGGGAGGGAACACTGAAGCTTTCTTT. The chain carries TRBV10-1 and TRBJ1-1; no clear D gene. Trimming removed 7 bases at V and 1 base at J, with 16 bases between. The CDR3 is 15 residues long. The germline gives CDR1 WNHNN, CDR2 SYGVQD (reference sequence).

The CDR3 DNA reads TGTGCCAGCAGTGAATATGGGGTCGCCGGAGGGATCCAAGAGACCCAGTACTTC. As protein: CASSEYGVAGGIQETQYF. The chain employs TRBV25-1 and TRBJ2-5; perhaps TRBD2 as D (6 bases). Germline CDR1 reads MGHDK; CDR2 reads SYGVNS. CDR3 length: 18 amino acids. The ends were cut back, 0 bases at V and 1 base at J, with 18 bases in the middle.

The rearrangement uses TRBV7-8 and TRBJ2-3; 7 positions match TRBD2. Germline CDR1 and CDR2: SGHVS and FQNEAQ. The CDR3 spans 16 residues. V lost 5 bases and J lost 0; bases outside the gene matches: 8. The CDR3 region is CASSKDRDYSTDTQYF. CDR3 bases: TGTGCCAGCAGCAAAGACCGGGACTATAGCACAGATACGCAGTATTTT.

The J gene is TRBJ2-3, the V gene TRBV6-1; 8 positions match TRBD2. With 4 bases clipped from V and 4 bases from J, the junction kept 10 bases outside the gene matches. CDR1 and CDR2 from the germline V gene are MNHNS and SASEGT. The CDR3 is 16 residues long. CDR3 DNA: TGTGCCAGCAGTGTCTTCGTAGCGGGGACCTCAGATACGCAGTATTTT. It codes for CASSVFVAGTSDTQYF.

V is TRBV5-1 and J is TRBJ2-5; 9 bases fit TRBD2. The CDR3 is made up of 14 amino acids. The germline gives CDR1 SGHRS, CDR2 YFSETQ. The J segment lost 3 bases and the V segment lost 3 bases, leaving 3 bases of the junction unmatched. The CDR3 region has the DNA TGCGCCAGCAGCTCTGGCGGGAGGGAAGAGACCCAGTACTTC. It yields the protein CASSSGGREETQYF.

The chain carries TRBV19 and TRBJ2-5; tentative D call: TRBD2 (7 bases). The DNA end lines up better with TRBJ2-7; the J call may be wrong. The CDR3 runs to 14 residues. In germline, CDR1 is LNHDA, CDR2 SQIVND (reference sequence). CDR3 protein: CASSPGGISYEQYF. For the CDR3, the DNA is TGTGCCAGTAGTCCGGGGGGCATCTCCTACGAGCAGTACTTC.